A selection of T cell receptor beta chains follows, all from one sample in a study of graft-versus-host responses after intestinal transplantation. Method: immunoSEQ multiplex PCR; TCRdb's copy keeps in-frame clones and lacks some. The repertoire holds 60,000 or so clones, with about 93% as singletons. The material sequenced was PBMCs, taken around 120 days after intestinal transplantation. The receptor source for this set is a human patient who received an intestinal transplant, so some T cells may come from the graft donor. CDR3s include the opening cysteine and the closing phenylalanine or tryptophan. A D gene is named only where the DNA matches it firmly. Clone size is given for some rows only: seen once, a few or many times, or a class if the clone is expanded.

>-|TRBJ2-7|TRBV27|-
CASSLHGSYEQYF
TGTGCCAGCAGTTTACACGGCTCCTACGAGCAGTACTTC
>-|TRBJ2-7|TRBV5-1|few
CASSLVPGSYEQYF
TGCGCCAGCAGCTTGGTCCCAGGTTCCTACGAGCAGTACTTC
>-|TRBJ1-2|TRBV5-6|-
CASSLQGSLGYTF
TGTGCCAGCAGCCTTCAGGGTTCCCTTGGCTACACCTTC
>-|TRBJ2-7|TRBV27|-
CASSFGGSYEQYF
TGTGCCAGCAGTTTCGGGGGCTCCTACGAGCAGTACTTC
>-|TRBJ2-3|TRBV7-7|once
CASSLDRPWNTQYF
TGTGCTAGCAGCTTAGATCGTCCGTGGAATACGCAGTATTTT
>-|TRBJ2-5|TRBV4-1|-
CASSQGNNQETQYF
TGCGCCAGCAGCCAAGGGAACAATCAAGAGACCCAGTACTTC
>-|TRBJ2-7|TRBV27|-
CASSLLTGTGSYEQYF
TGTGCCAGCAGTTTATTAACCGGGACGGGTTCCTACGAGCAGTACTTC
>TRBD2|TRBJ2-7|TRBV5-6|-
CASSPWRGAGNYEQYF
TGTGCCAGCAGCCCCTGGCGGGGGGCAGGGAACTACGAGCAGTACTTC
>-|TRBJ1-2|TRBV11-2|-
CASSLEFTGVRGYTF
TGTGCCAGCAGCTTAGAATTTACGGGGGTGAGAGGCTACACCTTC
>-|TRBJ2-5|TRBV7-9|-
CASSLVKPQETQYF
TGTGCCAGCAGCTTAGTGAAACCCCAAGAGACCCAGTACTTC
>-|TRBJ2-3|TRBV9|-
CASTEGLGTDTQYF
TGTGCCAGCACCGAGGGGCTAGGGACAGATACGCAGTATTTT
>TRBD2|TRBJ2-7|TRBV15|-
CATSRGEGYEQYF
TGTGCCACCAGCAGAGGGGAGGGCTACGAGCAGTACTTC
>-|TRBJ2-4|TRBV27|-
CASSLGMTKNIQYF
TGTGCCAGCAGTTTGGGTATGACCAAAAACATTCAGTACTTC
>TRBD1|TRBJ1-6|TRBV5-1|-
CASSGGTGNSPLHF
TGCGCCAGCAGCGGGGGGACAGGTAATTCACCCCTCCACTTT
>-|TRBJ1-1|TRBV11-2|-
CASSLRNTEAFF
TGTGCCAGCAGCCTAAGGAACACTGAAGCTTTCTTT
>-|TRBJ2-5|TRBV6-5|-
CASSFGETQYF
TGTGCCAGCAGTTTCGGGGAGACCCAGTACTTC
>TRBD1|TRBJ2-5|TRBV2|-
CASSYWTGEEETQYF
TGTGCCAGCAGTTATTGGACAGGGGAGGAGGAGACCCAGTACTTC
>-|TRBJ1-1|TRBV11-2|-
CASRTGLDTEAFF
TGTGCCAGCAGAACGGGACTAGACACTGAAGCTTTCTTT
>-|TRBJ2-1|TRBV15|-
CATSRPTNYNEQFF
TGTGCCACCAGCCGACCTACAAACTACAATGAGCAGTTCTTC
>TRBD1|TRBJ1-4|TRBV2|-
CASKTGLATNEKLFF
TGTGCCAGCAAGACAGGGCTAGCAACTAATGAAAAACTGTTTTTT
>TRBD1|TRBJ1-1|TRBV28|-
CASRETGGYTEAFF
TGTGCCAGCAGGGAGACAGGGGGCTACACTGAAGCTTTCTTT
>-|TRBJ2-1|TRBV29-1|once
CSAATEFYNEQFF
TGCAGCGCCGCGACAGAGTTCTACAATGAGCAGTTCTTC
>TRBD2|TRBJ2-1|TRBV5-6|-
CASSGGLAAYNEQFF
TGTGCCAGCAGCGGGGGACTAGCGGCATACAATGAGCAGTTCTTC
>TRBD2|TRBJ2-7|TRBV5-4|-
CASSLWGGYEQYF
TGTGCCAGCAGCTTGTGGGGGGGATACGAGCAGTACTTC
>-|TRBJ2-7|TRBV7-2|-
CASSLRDNHYEQYF
TGTGCCAGCAGCTTACGGGACAACCACTACGAGCAGTACTTC
>-|TRBJ2-5|TRBV9|-
CVSSVLGTRQETQYF
TGTGTCAGCAGCGTACTTGGGACCCGACAAGAGACCCAGTACTTC
>-|TRBJ2-7|TRBV19|-
CASSINSYEQYF
TGTGCCAGTAGTATCAACAGCTACGAGCAGTACTTC
>TRBD1|TRBJ2-7|TRBV7-8|-
CASSGPSGTGVAYEQYF
TGTGCCAGCAGCGGGCCGTCCGGGACAGGGGTCGCCTACGAGCAGTACTTC
>-|TRBJ1-2|TRBV5-1|-
CASSLDNNGYTF
TGCGCCAGCAGCTTGGACAACAATGGCTACACCTTC
>-|TRBJ1-1|TRBV6-5|-
CASSYLRMNTEAFF
TGTGCCAGCAGTTACTTGCGGATGAACACTGAAGCTTTCTTT
>-|TRBJ2-5|TRBV15|-
CATSPRGRNGETQYF
TGTGCCACCAGCCCCAGGGGAAGAAACGGGGAGACCCAGTACTTC
>-|TRBJ1-3|TRBV7-9|-
CASSLGQDGNTIYF
TGTGCCAGCAGCTTAGGCCAGGATGGAAACACCATATATTTT
>-|TRBJ2-7|TRBV5-6|-
CASSLVEVAGSYEQYF
TGTGCCAGCAGCTTGGTGGAAGTGGCGGGGAGCTACGAGCAGTACTTC
>-|TRBJ2-7|TRBV20-1|-
CSAPWTYEQYF
TGCAGTGCTCCGTGGACCTACGAGCAGTACTTC
>TRBD2|TRBJ2-5|TRBV7-9|-
CASSFLAGNQETQYF
TGTGCCAGCAGCTTTCTAGCGGGGAACCAAGAGACCCAGTACTTC
>TRBD1|TRBJ1-5|TRBV7-9|-
CASSNTGVGDQPQHF
TGTGCCAGCAGCAATACAGGGGTGGGCGATCAGCCCCAGCATTTT
>-|TRBJ1-1|TRBV7-8|-
CASSLIPGMNTEAFF
TGTGCCAGCAGCTTAATCCCAGGAATGAACACTGAAGCTTTCTTT
>TRBD1|TRBJ1-3|TRBV18|once
CASSPTTGGSSGNTIYF
TGTGCCAGCTCACCAACCACAGGGGGCAGCTCTGGAAACACCATATATTTT
>TRBD2|TRBJ2-2|TRBV5-1|-
CASSLTASGRTGELFF
TGCGCCAGCAGCTTGACGGCTAGCGGGAGGACCGGGGAGCTGTTTTTT
>TRBD1|TRBJ2-1|TRBV5-1|-
CASSPGQGFRNEQFF
TGCGCCAGCAGCCCCGGACAGGGATTCCGCAATGAGCAGTTCTTC
>-|TRBJ2-2|TRBV4-1|-
CASSQDRARSNTGELFF
TGCGCCAGCAGCCAAGATCGGGCAAGAAGTAACACCGGGGAGCTGTTTTTT
>-|TRBJ1-4|TRBV5-1|-
CASSYASTNEKLFF
TGCGCCAGCAGCTACGCTTCAACTAATGAAAAACTGTTTTTT
>TRBD2|TRBJ2-3|TRBV9|-
CASSVAARTSGTNTQYF
TGTGCCAGCAGCGTAGCGGCCCGGACTAGCGGGACGAATACGCAGTATTTT
>-|TRBJ1-4|TRBV2|-
CASTRGGASEKLFF
TGTGCCAGCACCCGCGGAGGGGCCAGTGAAAAACTGTTTTTT
>TRBD2|TRBJ2-3|TRBV6-1|-
CASSWTSGGDSTQYF
TGTGCCAGCAGTTGGACTAGCGGGGGGGATTCTACGCAGTATTTT
>TRBD1|TRBJ2-7|TRBV5-1|-
CASSLGDSSYEQYF
TGCGCCAGCAGCTTGGGGGACAGCTCCTACGAGCAGTACTTC
>-|TRBJ1-2|TRBV28|once
CASSRYGYTF
TGTGCCAGCAGTAGGTATGGCTACACCTTC
>TRBD1|TRBJ2-7|TRBV6-5|once
CASRGLGAGGFEQYF
TGTGCCAGCAGGGGCCTAGGGGCAGGGGGCTTCGAGCAGTACTTC
>-|TRBJ2-7|TRBV28|-
CASSLLSYEQYF
TGTGCCAGCAGTTTATTGTCCTACGAGCAGTACTTC
>TRBD2|TRBJ2-5|TRBV5-1|-
CASSSPGTSARRRETQYF
TGCGCCAGCAGCTCACCCGGGACTAGCGCCCGAAGAAGAGAGACCCAGTACTTC
>-|TRBJ2-3|TRBV5-4|few
CASSPDTDTQYF
TGTGCCAGCAGCCCCGATACAGATACGCAGTATTTT
>-|TRBJ2-3|TRBV27|-
CASSLSPGAQDTQYF
TGTGCCAGCAGTTTAAGCCCAGGGGCACAAGATACGCAGTATTTT
>TRBD2|TRBJ2-7|TRBV2|-
CASSEVGLGVNEQYF
TGTGCCAGCAGTGAGGTGGGACTAGGGGTAAACGAGCAGTACTTC
>-|TRBJ2-2|TRBV27|-
CASSRQGSGELFF
TGTGCCAGCAGTCGCCAGGGATCCGGGGAGCTGTTTTTT